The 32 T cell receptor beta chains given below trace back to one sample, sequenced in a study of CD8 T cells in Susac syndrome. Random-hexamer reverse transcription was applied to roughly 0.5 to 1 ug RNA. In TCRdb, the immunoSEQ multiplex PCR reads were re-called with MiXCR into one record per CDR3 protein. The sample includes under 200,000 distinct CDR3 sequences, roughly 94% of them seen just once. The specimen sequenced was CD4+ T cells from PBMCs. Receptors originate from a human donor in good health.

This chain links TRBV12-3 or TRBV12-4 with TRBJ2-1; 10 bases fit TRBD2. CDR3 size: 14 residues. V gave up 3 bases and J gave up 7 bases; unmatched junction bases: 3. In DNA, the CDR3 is TGTGCCAGCAGTTTGTCTAGCGGGAGTAATGAGCAGTTCTTC. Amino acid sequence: CASSLSSGSNEQFF.

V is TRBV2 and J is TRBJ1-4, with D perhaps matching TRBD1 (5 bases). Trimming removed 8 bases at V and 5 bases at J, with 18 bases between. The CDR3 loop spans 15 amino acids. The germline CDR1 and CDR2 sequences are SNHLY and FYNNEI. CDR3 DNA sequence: TGTGCCAGCCTCCGGGACCGACTACGGAATGAAAAACTGTTTTTT. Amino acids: CASLRDRLRNEKLFF.

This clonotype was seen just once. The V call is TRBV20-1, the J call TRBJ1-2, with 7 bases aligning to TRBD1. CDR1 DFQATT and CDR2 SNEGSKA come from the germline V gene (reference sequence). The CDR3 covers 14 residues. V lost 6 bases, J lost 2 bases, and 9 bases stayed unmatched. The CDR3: CSAETGQLNYGYTF. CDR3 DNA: TGCAGTGCCGAGACAGGGCAACTAAACTATGGCTACACCTTC.

The CDR3 spells CASSGLAGVLEQFF. The CDR3 DNA sequence: TGTGCCAGTTCGGGACTAGCGGGAGTACTTGAGCAGTTCTTC. The V call is TRBV14, the J call TRBJ2-1; 14 positions agree with TRBD2. Looked up from germline, CDR1 is SGHDN and CDR2 is FVKESK. The junction had 7 bases not matched to a gene; V was cut back by 9 bases and J by 9 bases. The CDR3 is 14 amino acids.

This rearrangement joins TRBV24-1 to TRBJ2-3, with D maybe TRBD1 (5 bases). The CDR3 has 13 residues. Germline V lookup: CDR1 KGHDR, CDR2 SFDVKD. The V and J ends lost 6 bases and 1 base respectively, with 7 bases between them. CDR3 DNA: TGTGCCACCAGTAAAGGGGGCACAGATACGCAGTATTTT. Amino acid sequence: CATSKGGTDTQYF.

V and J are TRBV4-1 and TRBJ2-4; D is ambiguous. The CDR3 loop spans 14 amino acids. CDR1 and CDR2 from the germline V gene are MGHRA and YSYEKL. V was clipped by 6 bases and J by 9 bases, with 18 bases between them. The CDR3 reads CASSIQPSEAIQYF. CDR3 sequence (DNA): TGCGCCAGCAGTATACAACCCTCCGAGGCCATTCAGTACTTC.

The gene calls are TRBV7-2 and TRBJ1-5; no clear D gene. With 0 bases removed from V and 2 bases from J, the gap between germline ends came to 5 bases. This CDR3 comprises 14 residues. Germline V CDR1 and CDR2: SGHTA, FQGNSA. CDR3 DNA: TGTGCCAGCAGCTTAGCAGACGGCAATCAGCCCCAGCATTTT. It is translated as CASSLADGNQPQHF.

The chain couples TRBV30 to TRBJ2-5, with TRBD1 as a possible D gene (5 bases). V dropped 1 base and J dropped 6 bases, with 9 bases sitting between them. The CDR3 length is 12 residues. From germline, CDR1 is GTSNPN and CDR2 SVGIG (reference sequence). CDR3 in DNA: TGTGCCTGGAGTGGACAGTTCAAGACCCAGTACTTC. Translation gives CAWSGQFKTQYF.

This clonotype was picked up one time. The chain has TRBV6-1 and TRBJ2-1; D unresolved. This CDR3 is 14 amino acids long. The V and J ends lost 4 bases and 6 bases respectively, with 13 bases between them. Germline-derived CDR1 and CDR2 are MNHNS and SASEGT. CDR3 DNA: TGTGCCAGCAGTGTAGACCCAATGGGCAATGAGCAGTTCTTC. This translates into CASSVDPMGNEQFF.

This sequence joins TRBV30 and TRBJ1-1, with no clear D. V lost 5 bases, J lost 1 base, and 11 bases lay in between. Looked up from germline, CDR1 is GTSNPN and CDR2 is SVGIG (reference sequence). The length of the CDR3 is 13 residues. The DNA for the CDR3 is TGTGCCTGGTCCCCATACAGGAACACTGAAGCTTTCTTT. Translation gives CAWSPYRNTEAFF.

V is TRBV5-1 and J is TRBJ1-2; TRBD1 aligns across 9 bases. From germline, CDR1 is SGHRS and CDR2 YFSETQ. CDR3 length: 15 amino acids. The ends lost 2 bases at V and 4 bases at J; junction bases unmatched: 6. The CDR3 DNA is TGCGCCAGCAGCTTCCAACAGGGGGCCGGCTATGGCTACACCTTC. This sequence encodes CASSFQQGAGYGYTF.

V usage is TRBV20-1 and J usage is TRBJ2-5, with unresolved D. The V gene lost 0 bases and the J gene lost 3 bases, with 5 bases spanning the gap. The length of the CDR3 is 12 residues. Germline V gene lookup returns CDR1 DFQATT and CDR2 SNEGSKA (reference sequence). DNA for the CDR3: TGCAGTGCTAGAGAGCGGAAAGAGACCCAGTACTTC. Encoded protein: CSARERKETQYF.

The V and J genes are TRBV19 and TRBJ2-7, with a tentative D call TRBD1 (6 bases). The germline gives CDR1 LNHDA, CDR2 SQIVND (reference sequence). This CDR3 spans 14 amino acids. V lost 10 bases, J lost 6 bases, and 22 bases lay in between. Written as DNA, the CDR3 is TGTGCCACCCAAAGGAGCACAGGGCTATCCGAGCAGTACTTC. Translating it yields CATQRSTGLSEQYF.

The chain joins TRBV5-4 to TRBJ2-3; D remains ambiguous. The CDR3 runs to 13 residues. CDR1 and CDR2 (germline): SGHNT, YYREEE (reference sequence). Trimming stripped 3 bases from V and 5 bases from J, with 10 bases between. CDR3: CASSSLPGDTQYF. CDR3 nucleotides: TGTGCCAGCAGCTCCCTCCCGGGAGATACGCAGTATTTT.

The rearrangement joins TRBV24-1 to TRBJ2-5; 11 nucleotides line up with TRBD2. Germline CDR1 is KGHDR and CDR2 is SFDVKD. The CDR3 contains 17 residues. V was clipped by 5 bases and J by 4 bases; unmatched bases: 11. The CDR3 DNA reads TGTGCCACCAGTGGGCTTAGCGGGAGGGTACCGGGAGAGACCCAGTACTTC. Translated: CATSGLSGRVPGETQYF.

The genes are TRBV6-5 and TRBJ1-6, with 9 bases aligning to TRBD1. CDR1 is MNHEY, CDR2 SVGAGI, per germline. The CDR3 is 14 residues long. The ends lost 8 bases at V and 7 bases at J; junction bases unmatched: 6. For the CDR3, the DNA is TGTGCCAGCGGAAAGGGGACAGGGAATTCACCCCTCCACTTT. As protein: CASGKGTGNSPLHF.

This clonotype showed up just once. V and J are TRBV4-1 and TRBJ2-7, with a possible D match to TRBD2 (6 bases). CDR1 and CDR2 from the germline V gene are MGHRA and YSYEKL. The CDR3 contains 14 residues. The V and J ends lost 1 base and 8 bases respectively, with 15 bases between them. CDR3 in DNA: TGCGCCAGCAGCCAAGTGGAGGGTAGAACGAAGCAGTACGTC. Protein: CASSQVEGRTKQYV.

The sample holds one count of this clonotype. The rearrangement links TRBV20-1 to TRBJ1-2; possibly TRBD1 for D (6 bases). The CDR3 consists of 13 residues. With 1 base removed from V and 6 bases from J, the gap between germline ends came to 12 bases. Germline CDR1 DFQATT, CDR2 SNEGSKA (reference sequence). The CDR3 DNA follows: TGCAGTGCTAGAGTGGAGGGGGAAAATGGCTACACCTTC. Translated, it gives CSARVEGENGYTF.

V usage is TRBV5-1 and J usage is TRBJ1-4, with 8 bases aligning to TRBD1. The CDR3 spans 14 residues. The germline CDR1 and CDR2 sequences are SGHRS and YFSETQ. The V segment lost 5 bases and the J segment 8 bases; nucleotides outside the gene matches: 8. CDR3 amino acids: CASRKTGELEKLFF. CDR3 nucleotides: TGCGCCAGCAGGAAGACAGGGGAATTGGAAAAACTGTTTTTT.

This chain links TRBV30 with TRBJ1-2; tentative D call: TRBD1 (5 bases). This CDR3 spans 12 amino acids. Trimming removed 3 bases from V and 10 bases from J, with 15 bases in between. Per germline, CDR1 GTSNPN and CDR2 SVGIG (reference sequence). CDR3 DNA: TGTGCCTGGAGCCTTCAAACAGGAGACTACACCTTC. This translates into CAWSLQTGDYTF.

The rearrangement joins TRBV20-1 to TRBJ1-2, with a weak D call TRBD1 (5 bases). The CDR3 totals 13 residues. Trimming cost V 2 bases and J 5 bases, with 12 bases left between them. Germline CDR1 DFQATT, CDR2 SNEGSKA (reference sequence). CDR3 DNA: TGCAGTGCTAGAATTGGGGGAGGGTATGGCTACACCTTC. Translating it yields CSARIGGGYGYTF.

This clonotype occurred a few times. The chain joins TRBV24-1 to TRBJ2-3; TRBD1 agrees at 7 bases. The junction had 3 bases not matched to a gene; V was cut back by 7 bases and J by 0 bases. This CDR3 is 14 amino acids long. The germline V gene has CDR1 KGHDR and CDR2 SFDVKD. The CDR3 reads CATSSGQSTDTQYF. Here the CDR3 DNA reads TGTGCCACCAGCTCGGGACAGAGCACAGATACGCAGTATTTT.

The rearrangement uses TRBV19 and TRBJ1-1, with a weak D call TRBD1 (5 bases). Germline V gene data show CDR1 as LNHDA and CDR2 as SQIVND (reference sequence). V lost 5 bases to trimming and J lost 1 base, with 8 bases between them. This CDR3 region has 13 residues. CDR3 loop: CASSYRQNTEAFF. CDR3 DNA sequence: TGTGCCAGTAGTTACAGGCAGAACACTGAAGCTTTCTTT.

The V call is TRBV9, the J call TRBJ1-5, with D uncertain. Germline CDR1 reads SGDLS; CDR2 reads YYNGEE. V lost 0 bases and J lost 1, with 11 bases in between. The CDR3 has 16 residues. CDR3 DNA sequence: TGTGCCAGCAGCGTAGGATCGCAGGAGAGCAATCAGCCCCAGCATTTT. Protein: CASSVGSQESNQPQHF. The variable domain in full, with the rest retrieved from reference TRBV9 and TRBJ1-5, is DSGVTQTPKHLITATGQRVTLRCSPRSGDLSVYWYQQSLDQGLQFLIQYYNGEERAKGNILERFSAQQFPDLHSELNLSSLELGDSALYFCASSVGSQESNQPQHFGDGTRLSIL.

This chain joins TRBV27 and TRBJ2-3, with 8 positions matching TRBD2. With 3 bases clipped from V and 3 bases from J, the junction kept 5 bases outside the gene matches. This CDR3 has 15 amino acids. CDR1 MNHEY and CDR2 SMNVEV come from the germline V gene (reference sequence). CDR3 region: CASSFSRGVTDTQYF. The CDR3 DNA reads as TGTGCCAGCAGTTTCTCGCGGGGGGTGACAGATACGCAGTATTTT.

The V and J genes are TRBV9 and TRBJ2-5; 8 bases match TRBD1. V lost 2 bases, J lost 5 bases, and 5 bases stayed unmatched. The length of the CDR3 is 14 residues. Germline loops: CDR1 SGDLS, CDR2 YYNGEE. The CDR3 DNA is TGTGCCAGCAGCGTCGCAGGGGGCTGGGAGACCCAGTACTTC. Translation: CASSVAGGWETQYF.

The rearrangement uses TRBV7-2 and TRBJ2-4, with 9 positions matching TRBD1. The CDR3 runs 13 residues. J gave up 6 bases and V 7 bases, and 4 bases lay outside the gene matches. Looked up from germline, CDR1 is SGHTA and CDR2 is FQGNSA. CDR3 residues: CASNPDRGNIQYF. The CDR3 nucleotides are TGTGCCAGCAACCCGGACAGGGGAAACATTCAGTACTTC.

The CDR3 DNA reads TGCAGCGTTTCGACATCCCCGGGGGAAAAACTGTTTTTT. Amino acids: CSVSTSPGEKLFF. The V and J genes are TRBV29-1 and TRBJ1-4; D is ambiguous. With 5 bases removed from V and 8 bases from J, the gap between germline ends came to 15 bases. The CDR3 contains 13 residues. The germline V gene encodes CDR1 SQVTM and CDR2 ANQGSEA. The full variable domain, completed using reference TRBV29-1 and TRBJ1-4, is SAVISQKPSRDICQRGTSLTIQCQVDSQVTMMFWYRQQPGQSLTLIATANQGSEATYESGFVIDKFPISRPNLTFSTLTVSNMSPEDSSIYLCSVSTSPGEKLFFGSGTQLSVL.

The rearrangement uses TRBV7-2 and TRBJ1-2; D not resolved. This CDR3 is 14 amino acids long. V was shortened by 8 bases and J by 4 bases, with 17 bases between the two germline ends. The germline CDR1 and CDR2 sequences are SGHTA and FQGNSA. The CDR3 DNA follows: TGTGCCAGCGACCTCCGGGTAGGCGGCTATGGCTACACCTTC. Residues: CASDLRVGGYGYTF.

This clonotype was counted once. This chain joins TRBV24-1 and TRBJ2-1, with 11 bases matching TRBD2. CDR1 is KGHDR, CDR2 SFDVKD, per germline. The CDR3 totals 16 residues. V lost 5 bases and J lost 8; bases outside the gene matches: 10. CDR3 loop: CATSGASGRSNYEQFF. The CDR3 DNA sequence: TGTGCCACCAGTGGGGCTAGCGGGAGGAGTAACTATGAGCAGTTCTTC.

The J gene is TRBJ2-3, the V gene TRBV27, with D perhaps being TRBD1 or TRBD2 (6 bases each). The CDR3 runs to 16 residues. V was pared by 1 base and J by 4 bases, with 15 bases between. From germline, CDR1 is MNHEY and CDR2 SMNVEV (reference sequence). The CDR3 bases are TGTGCCAGCAGTTTATTTCGCGGAAGGGGGGCAGATACGCAGTATTTT. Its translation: CASSLFRGRGADTQYF.

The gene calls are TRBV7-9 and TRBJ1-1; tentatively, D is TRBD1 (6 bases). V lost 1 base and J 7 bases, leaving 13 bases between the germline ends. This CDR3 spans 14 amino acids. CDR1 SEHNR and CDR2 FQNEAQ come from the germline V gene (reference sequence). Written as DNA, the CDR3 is TGTGCCAGCAGCTTAGGACGGGGGCATAATGAAGCTTTCTTT. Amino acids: CASSLGRGHNEAFF.